These 22 T cell receptor beta chains share one sample of origin, sequenced in a study of T cells in Graves' hyperthyroidism and ophthalmopathy. There were TCR beta CDR3 regions amplified from RNA transcripts. First-round RT-PCR with HTBI primers amplified the TCR CDR3 region. TCRdb recomputed calls from the multiplex PCR reads with MiXCR, one row per CDR3 protein. In the table there are about 380,000 distinct CDR3 sequences, 13% of which are singletons. The sample comprised blood. The origin of the receptors is a man aged 30 to 39 with Graves' hyperthyroidism that later progressed to Graves' ophthalmopathy.

V and J are TRBV5-5 and TRBJ2-7; maybe TRBD2 (7 bases). Germline V gene data show CDR1 as SGHKS and CDR2 as YYEKEE (reference sequence). Trimming pared 5 bases from V and 1 base from J, leaving 16 bases between. CDR3 size: 15 residues. As DNA, the CDR3 is TGTGCCAGCAGATCTACGGGGGGCCCTTCCTACGAGCAGTACTTC. Amino acid sequence: CASRSTGGPSYEQYF.

This sequence joins TRBV18 and TRBJ2-2; D is perhaps TRBD1 (6 bases). The CDR3 consists of 14 residues. Per the germline V gene, CDR1 is KGHSH and CDR2 is LQKENI. Trimming stripped 2 bases from V and 7 bases from J, with 11 bases between. CDR3 DNA sequence: TGTGCCAGCTCACCATCACAGGGTCTCGGGGAGCTGTTTTTT. The encoded protein is CASSPSQGLGELFF.

This clonotype occurred many times. The chain joins TRBV2 to TRBJ2-5; no clear D. From germline, CDR1 is SNHLY and CDR2 FYNNEI. The CDR3 is 13 residues long. V was pared by 4 bases and J by 1 base, with 7 bases between. The CDR3 spells CASSVNIQETQYF. CDR3 nucleotides: TGTGCCAGCAGTGTTAACATCCAAGAGACCCAGTACTTC.

This clonotype was detected ten times or more. V gene TRBV5-1 combines with J gene TRBJ1-2; D might be TRBD1 (6 bases). CDR1 SGHRS and CDR2 YFSETQ come from the germline V gene. The CDR3 extends over 15 amino acids. V was trimmed by 4 bases and J by 3 bases, leaving 16 bases between them. For the CDR3, the DNA is TGCGCCAGCAGCCCTGGGGGGGGGCAAGACTATGGCTACACCTTC. Its protein product is CASSPGGGQDYGYTF.

This clonotype was observed many times. The chain joins TRBV7-6 to TRBJ1-2; D is perhaps TRBD1 (5 bases). This CDR3 is built from 13 residues. The germline CDR1 and CDR2 sequences are SGHVS and FNYEAQ. V was pared by 4 bases and J by 4 bases, with 10 bases between. The CDR3 loop reads CASSWDGLYGYTF. The CDR3 DNA sequence: TGTGCCAGCAGCTGGGACGGGCTCTATGGCTACACCTTC.

This clonotype was counted many times. The rearrangement joins TRBV5-8 to TRBJ2-3; unclear D gene. Trimming removed 0 bases at V and 2 bases at J, with 7 bases between. The germline gives CDR1 SGHTS, CDR2 YDEGEE. This CDR3 has 14 residues. Written as DNA, the CDR3 is TGTGCCAGCAGCTTGGCAGCTAACACAGATACGCAGTATTTT. It encodes CASSLAANTDTQYF.

This clonotype was detected ten times or more. The chain employs TRBV28 and TRBJ1-5, with 7 bases lining up with TRBD1. Germline CDR1 and CDR2: MDHEN and SYDVKM. The CDR3 sequence is 16 residues long. The V segment lost 0 bases and the J segment 4 bases; nucleotides outside the gene matches: 6. The CDR3 nucleotides read TGTGCCAGCAGTTTATGGACCAGGGGGAGGAATCAGCCCCAGCATTTT. Translation: CASSLWTRGRNQPQHF.

CDR3 loop: CASSQQRNYNEQFF. The CDR3 DNA sequence: TGTGCCAGCAGCCAACAGCGAAACTACAATGAGCAGTTCTTC. The gene calls are TRBV4-2 and TRBJ2-1; D is ambiguous. V dropped 2 bases and J dropped 3 bases, with 8 bases sitting between them. There are 14 residues in the CDR3. Germline-derived CDR1 and CDR2 are LGHNA and YNFKEQ.

Only a few counts were recorded for this clonotype. J is TRBJ2-3 and V is TRBV12-3 or TRBV12-4; D is uncertain. V was cut by 0 bases and J by 5 bases, with 9 bases left in between. The length of the CDR3 is 14 residues. DNA for the CDR3: TGTGCCAGCAGTTTAGCGGGTCCGGGAGATACGCAGTATTTT. Its protein is CASSLAGPGDTQYF.

This chain links TRBV3-1 with TRBJ2-1; D may be TRBD2 (6 bases). The V gene's germline CDR1 is LGHDT and CDR2 YNNKEL (reference sequence). The CDR3 has 14 amino acids. V shed 4 bases and J shed 5 bases, with 12 bases lying between them. For the CDR3, the DNA is TGTGCCAGCAGCCCCCGGGACTCTAACAATGAGCAGTTCTTC. It yields the protein CASSPRDSNNEQFF.

This clonotype was seen more than once but under ten times. CDR3: CSARAVLNQPQHF. The CDR3 DNA sequence: TGCAGTGCTAGAGCCGTCTTGAATCAGCCCCAGCATTTT. The chain joins TRBV20-1 to TRBJ1-5, with D uncertain. This CDR3 has 13 amino acids. V was cut by 1 base and J by 4 bases, with 8 bases left in between. Looked up from germline, CDR1 is DFQATT and CDR2 is SNEGSKA (reference sequence).

The rearrangement links TRBV12-3 or TRBV12-4 to TRBJ2-3; 9 positions agree with TRBD1. The length of the CDR3 is 17 residues. The V segment lost 1 base and the J segment 1 base; nucleotides outside the gene matches: 6. The CDR3 nucleotides are TGTGCCAGCAGTTTAGTACAGGGGGCGCGAGGCACAGATACGCAGTATTTT. Amino acid sequence: CASSLVQGARGTDTQYF.

This clonotype was observed a handful of times. V usage is TRBV15 and J usage is TRBJ2-3; unclear D gene. Trimming took 0 bases from V and 0 from J, leaving 4 bases between them. The CDR3 loop spans 14 amino acids. CDR1 is LNHNV and CDR2 is YYDKDF in the germline V gene (reference sequence). DNA for the CDR3: TGTGCCACCAGCAGAGACGGGAGCACAGATACGCAGTATTTT. Its protein product is CATSRDGSTDTQYF.

The V gene is TRBV29-1, the J gene TRBJ2-7; the D gene is possibly TRBD1 (5 bases). V lost 3 bases and J lost 2, with 11 bases in between. CDR1 is SQVTM, CDR2 ANQGSEA, per germline. The CDR3 covers 13 residues. CDR3 nucleotides: TGCAGCGTTGAGATCCAGGACACCTACGAGCAGTACTTC. It translates to CSVEIQDTYEQYF.

This clonotype was seen a handful of times. This chain uses TRBV12-3 or TRBV12-4 with TRBJ2-7, with 9 bases matching TRBD1. J was trimmed by 5 bases and V by 7 bases; bases with no gene match: 6. The CDR3 sequence is 13 residues long. The CDR3 reads CASTRTGVNEQYF. The CDR3 DNA sequence: TGTGCCAGCACTCGGACAGGGGTAAACGAGCAGTACTTC.

This clonotype was recorded only once. The chain employs TRBV27 and TRBJ1-5; maybe TRBD1 (5 bases). The CDR3 has 14 amino acids. Trimming pared 3 bases from V and 5 bases from J, leaving 11 bases between. CDR1 and CDR2 (germline): MNHEY, SMNVEV (reference sequence). In DNA form, the CDR3 reads TGTGCCAGCAGTTTTGGGGCGGGGTATCAGCCCCAGCATTTT. Translation gives CASSFGAGYQPQHF.

The table lists this clonotype with many counts. The rearrangement joins TRBV28 to TRBJ2-3; D uncertain. V gave up 6 bases and J gave up 0 bases, with 19 bases separating them. Germline CDR1 and CDR2: MDHEN and SYDVKM. This CDR3 has 17 residues. The CDR3 protein is CASSPDGLDLSTDTQYF. CDR3 DNA: TGTGCCAGCAGCCCAGATGGGTTAGACCTGAGCACAGATACGCAGTATTTT.

V gene TRBV7-3 combines with J gene TRBJ2-3; maybe TRBD2 (5 bases). The V gene lost 0 bases and the J gene lost 0 bases, with 7 bases spanning the gap. Germline V gives CDR1 SGHTA, CDR2 FQGTGA. CDR3 size: 15 residues. The CDR3 region has the DNA TGTGCCAGCAGCTTAACCCGGACTAGCACAGATACGCAGTATTTT. Its protein product is CASSLTRTSTDTQYF.

This clonotype was found many times. This sequence joins TRBV5-1 and TRBJ2-7; TRBD2 aligns across 12 bases. Trimming at V came to 4 bases and at J to 2 bases, leaving 4 bases not matched to a gene. Germline V lookup: CDR1 SGHRS, CDR2 YFSETQ. This CDR3 region has 15 residues. The CDR3 loop reads CASSQLAGGPYEQYF. The CDR3 nucleotides are TGCGCCAGCAGCCAACTAGCGGGGGGCCCCTACGAGCAGTACTTC.

This clonotype was detected many times. J is TRBJ2-5 and V is TRBV2; D perhaps matches TRBD1 (6 bases). Germline-derived CDR1 and CDR2 are SNHLY and FYNNEI. V lost 0 bases and J lost 11, with 16 bases in between. This CDR3 comprises 14 residues. In DNA, the CDR3 is TGTGCCAGCAGTGAAGCTACAGGGTTTTGGGCACAGTACTTC. This sequence encodes CASSEATGFWAQYF.

This clonotype has a handful of counts. The chain is built from TRBV6-1 and TRBJ1-4; D possibly corresponds to TRBD1 (5 bases). Germline V gene lookup returns CDR1 MNHNS and CDR2 SASEGT. This CDR3 spans 15 amino acids. V was trimmed by 7 bases and J by 2 bases, leaving 14 bases between them. The CDR3 sequence is CASTPQWGTNEKLFF. CDR3 sequence (DNA): TGTGCCAGCACCCCCCAGTGGGGGACTAATGAAAAACTGTTTTTT.

Note on this clonotype: The junction departs from germline at one end; a sequencing error may be responsible. The chain links TRBV7-9 to TRBJ2-1, with 8 positions matching TRBD2. Germline values: CDR1 SEHNR, CDR2 FQNEAQ (reference sequence). The CDR3 has 16 amino acids. CDR3 DNA sequence: TGCGCCAGCAGTCCTCCCCAGCGGGAGCTGCAAGATGAGCAGTTCTTC. This sequence encodes CASSPPQRELQDEQFF.